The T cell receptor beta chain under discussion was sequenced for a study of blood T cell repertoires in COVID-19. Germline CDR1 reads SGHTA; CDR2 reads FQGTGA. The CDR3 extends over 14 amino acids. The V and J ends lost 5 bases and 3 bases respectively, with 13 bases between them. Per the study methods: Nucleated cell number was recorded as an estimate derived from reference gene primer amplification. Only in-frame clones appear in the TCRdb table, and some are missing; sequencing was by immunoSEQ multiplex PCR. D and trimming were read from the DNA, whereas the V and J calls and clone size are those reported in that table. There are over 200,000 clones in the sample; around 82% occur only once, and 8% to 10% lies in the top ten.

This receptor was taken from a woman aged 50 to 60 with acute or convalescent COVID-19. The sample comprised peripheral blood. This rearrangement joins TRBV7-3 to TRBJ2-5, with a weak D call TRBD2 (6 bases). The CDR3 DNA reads TGTGCCAGCAGCCTCCACCCGGGGGAAGAGACCCAGTACTTC. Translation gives CASSLHPGEETQYF.